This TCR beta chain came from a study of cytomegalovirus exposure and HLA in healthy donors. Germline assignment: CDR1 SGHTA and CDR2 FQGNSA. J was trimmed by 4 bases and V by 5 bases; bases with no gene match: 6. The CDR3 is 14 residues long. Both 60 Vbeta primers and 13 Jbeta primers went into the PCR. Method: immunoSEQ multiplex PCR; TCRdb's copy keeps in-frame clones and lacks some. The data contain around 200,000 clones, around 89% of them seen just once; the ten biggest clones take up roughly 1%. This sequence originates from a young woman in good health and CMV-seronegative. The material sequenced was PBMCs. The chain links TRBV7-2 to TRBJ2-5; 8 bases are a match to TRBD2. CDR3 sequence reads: CASSRASGGETQYF. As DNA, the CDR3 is TGTGCCAGCAGCCGCGCCAGCGGGGGAGAGACCCAGTACTTC.